This TCR beta chain stems from a study of T cell responses to AZD1222 COVID-19 vaccine. TCRdb's copy holds only in-frame clones and misses some; the assay was immunoSEQ multiplex PCR. The sample records about 180,000 clones, 85% to 95% being singletons. As to this clone: Its cognate antigen is unknown.

Broader study findings: Vaccine-related CD4 TCRs covered spike, predominating at 160-218 and 743-854.

The ends were cut back, 2 bases at V and 6 bases at J, with 5 bases in the middle. Germline V CDR1 and CDR2: LNHDA, SQIVND (reference sequence). The CDR3 consists of 12 residues. This specimen consisted of peripheral blood, obtained 28 days after the second dose of the MenACWY control vaccine. This sequence joins TRBV19 and TRBJ1-5, with D uncertain. The TCR sequence derives from an adult who received the MenACWY meningococcal vaccine as a control. CDR3 loop: CASSISRQPQHF. The DNA for the CDR3 is TGTGCCAGTAGTATATCGCGTCAGCCCCAGCATTTT.